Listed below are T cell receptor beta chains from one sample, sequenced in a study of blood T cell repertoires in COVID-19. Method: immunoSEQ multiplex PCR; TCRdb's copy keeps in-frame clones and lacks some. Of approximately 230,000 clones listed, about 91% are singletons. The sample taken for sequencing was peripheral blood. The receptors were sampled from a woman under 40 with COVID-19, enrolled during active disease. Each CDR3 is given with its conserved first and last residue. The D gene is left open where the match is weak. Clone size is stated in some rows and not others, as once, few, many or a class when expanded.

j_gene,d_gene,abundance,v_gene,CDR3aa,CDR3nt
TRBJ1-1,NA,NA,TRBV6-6,CASSYALDSAAEAFF,TGTGCCAGCAGTTACGCTTTGGACTCGGCAGCTGAAGCTTTCTTT
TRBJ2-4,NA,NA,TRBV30,CAHGTAKNIQYF,TGTGCCCATGGGACTGCCAAAAACATTCAGTACTTC
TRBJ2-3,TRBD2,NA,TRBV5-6,CASTLSGGTSDTQYF,TGTGCCAGCACACTTAGCGGGGGGACCTCAGATACGCAGTATTTT
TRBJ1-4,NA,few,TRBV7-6,CASSRLPRANEKLFF,TGTGCCAGCAGCCGTCTGCCCAGGGCTAATGAAAAACTGTTTTTT
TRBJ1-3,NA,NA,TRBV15,CATSRVSGNTIYF,TGTGCCACCAGCAGAGTCAGTGGAAACACCATATATTTT
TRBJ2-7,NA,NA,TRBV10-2,CASSLGGAHEQYF,TGCGCCAGCAGCCTTGGGGGGGCCCACGAGCAGTACTTC
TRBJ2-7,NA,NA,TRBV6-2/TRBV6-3,CASSSLPGMSLYEQYF,TGTGCCAGCAGTTCTTTACCGGGAATGAGCTTGTACGAGCAGTACTTC
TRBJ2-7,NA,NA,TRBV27,CASSLVAGPYEQYF,TGTGCCAGCAGTTTGGTGGCAGGCCCCTACGAGCAGTACTTC
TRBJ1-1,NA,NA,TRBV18,CASSPDADSEAFF,TGTGCCAGCTCACCAGATGCAGACAGTGAAGCTTTCTTT
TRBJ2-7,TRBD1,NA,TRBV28,CASSYRGRRVYEQYF,TGTGCCAGCAGCTACAGGGGGCGCCGGGTTTACGAGCAGTACTTC
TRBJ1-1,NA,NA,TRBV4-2,CASSQDWRAAEDTEAFF,TGTGCCAGCAGCCAAGATTGGCGGGCGGCAGAGGACACTGAAGCTTTCTTT
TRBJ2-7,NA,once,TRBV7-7,CASSLAATPTEQYF,TGTGCTAGCAGCTTAGCCGCTACCCCCACCGAGCAGTACTTC
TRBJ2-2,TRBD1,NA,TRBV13,CASSYPGQGTGELFF,TGTGCCAGCAGCTATCCGGGACAGGGGACCGGGGAGCTGTTTTTT
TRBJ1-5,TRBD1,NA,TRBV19,CASSFRGSNQPQHF,TGTGCCAGTAGTTTCAGGGGGAGCAATCAGCCCCAGCATTTT
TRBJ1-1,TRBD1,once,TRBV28,CASSSLATGGNTEAFF,TGTGCCAGCAGTTCCCTTGCGACAGGGGGGAACACTGAAGCTTTCTTT
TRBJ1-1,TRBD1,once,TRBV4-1,CASSPTGQPEAFF,TGCGCCAGCAGCCCGACGGGACAGCCTGAAGCTTTCTTT
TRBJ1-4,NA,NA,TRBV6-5,CASSNSYRTDEKLFF,TGTGCCAGCAGTAACAGTTACAGAACCGATGAAAAACTGTTTTTT
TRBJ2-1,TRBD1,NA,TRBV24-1,CATSSGTGYVEQFF,TGTGCCACCAGTTCCGGGACAGGGTATGTTGAGCAGTTCTTC
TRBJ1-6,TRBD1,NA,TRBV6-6,CASSRDRGDLRPSSPLHF,TGTGCCAGCAGTCGGGACAGGGGAGACCTTAGACCTTCTTCACCCCTCCACTTT
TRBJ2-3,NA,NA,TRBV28,CASTPRQDTDTQYF,TGTGCCAGCACCCCAAGACAGGACACAGATACGCAGTATTTT
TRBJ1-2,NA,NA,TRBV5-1,CASSFQGNYGYTF,TGCGCCAGCAGCTTCCAGGGGAACTATGGCTACACCTTC
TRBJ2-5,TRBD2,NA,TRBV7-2,CASSLNPPLAGVGGTQYF,TGTGCCAGCAGCTTAAATCCCCCTCTAGCGGGGGTAGGGGGGACCCAGTACTTC
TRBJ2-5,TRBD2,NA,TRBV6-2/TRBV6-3,CASSYDGGNQETQYF,TGTGCCAGCAGTTACGACGGGGGGAACCAAGAGACCCAGTACTTC
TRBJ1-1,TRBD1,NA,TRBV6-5,CASSQTGGWTEAFF,TGTGCCAGCAGCCAGACAGGGGGCTGGACTGAAGCTTTCTTT
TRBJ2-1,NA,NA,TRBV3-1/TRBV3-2,CASSQDVPPLFAGASYNEQFF,TGTGCCAGCAGCCAAGATGTTCCCCCCCTATTCGCAGGGGCATCCTACAATGAGCAGTTCTTC
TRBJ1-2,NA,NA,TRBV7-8,CASSSGLGYTF,TGTGCCAGCAGCTCGGGTTTAGGCTACACCTTC
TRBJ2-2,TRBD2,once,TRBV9,CASSPGFGEGHGELFF,TGTGCCAGCAGTCCAGGGTTTGGGGAGGGGCACGGGGAGCTGTTTTTT
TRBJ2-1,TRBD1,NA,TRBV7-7,CASSLDRGNEQFF,TGTGCTAGCAGCTTGGACAGGGGCAATGAGCAGTTCTTC
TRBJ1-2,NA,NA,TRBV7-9,CASSSTGVGRTLLGYTF,TGTGCCAGCAGTTCCACCGGGGTGGGCAGAACTCTACTGGGCTACACCTTC
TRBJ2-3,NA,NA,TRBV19,CASSKGQDPTDTQYF,TGTGCCAGTAGTAAGGGGCAGGACCCCACAGATACGCAGTATTTT
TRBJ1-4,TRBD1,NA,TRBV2,CASSARDRAVEKLFF,TGTGCCAGCAGTGCGCGGGACAGGGCTGTTGAAAAACTGTTTTTT
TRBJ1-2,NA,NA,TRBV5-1,CASSFEGDYGYTF,TGCGCCAGCAGCTTCGAAGGAGACTATGGCTACACCTTC
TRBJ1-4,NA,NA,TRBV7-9,CASSLQQNEKLFF,TGTGCCAGCAGCCTACAGCAGAATGAAAAACTGTTTTTT
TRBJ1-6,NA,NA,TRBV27,CASSLLGGGSPLHF,TGTGCCAGCAGTTTATTGGGGGGGGGATCACCCCTCCACTTT
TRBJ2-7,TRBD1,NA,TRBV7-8,CASTDRDRSRYEQYF,TGTGCCAGCACCGACAGGGACAGAAGCCGCTACGAGCAGTACTTC
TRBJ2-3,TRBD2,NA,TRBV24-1,CATAGGLGDPLGDTQYF,TGTGCGACGGCCGGGGGACTAGGGGACCCGTTGGGAGATACGCAGTATTTT
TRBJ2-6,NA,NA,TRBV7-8,CASSLRQGNGANVLTF,TGTGCCAGCAGCTTAAGGCAGGGGAATGGGGCCAACGTCCTGACTTTC
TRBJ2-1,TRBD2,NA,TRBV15,CATSILAGGGGEQFF,TGTGCCACCAGCATCCTAGCGGGAGGCGGTGGTGAGCAGTTCTTC
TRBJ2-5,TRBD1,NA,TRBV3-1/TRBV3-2,CASSPPGQGETQYF,TGTGCCAGCAGCCCCCCGGGACAGGGGGAGACCCAGTACTTC
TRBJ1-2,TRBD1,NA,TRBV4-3,CASSQGTGSYGYTF,TGCGCCAGCAGCCAAGGGACAGGAAGCTATGGCTACACCTTC
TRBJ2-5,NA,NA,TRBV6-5,CASSYSSGVGETQYF,TGTGCCAGCAGTTACTCCTCAGGGGTTGGAGAGACCCAGTACTTC
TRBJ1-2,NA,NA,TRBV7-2,CASSPGWGGILYGYTF,TGTGCCAGCAGCCCCGGTTGGGGAGGGATCCTTTATGGCTACACCTTC
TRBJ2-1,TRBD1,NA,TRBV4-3,CASSQGTGSGNEQFF,TGCGCCAGCAGCCAAGGGACAGGGTCAGGGAATGAGCAGTTCTTC
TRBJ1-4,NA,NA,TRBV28,CASTSGGVQNKLFF,TGTGCCAGCACGAGCGGGGGAGTCCAGAACAAACTGTTTTTT
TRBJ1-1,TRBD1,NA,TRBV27,CASKYGTAYTEAFF,TGTGCCAGCAAATACGGGACAGCCTACACTGAAGCTTTCTTT
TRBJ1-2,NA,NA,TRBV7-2,CASSLAQPGRGYGYTF,TGTGCCAGCAGCTTAGCGCAACCAGGGAGGGGCTATGGCTACACCTTC
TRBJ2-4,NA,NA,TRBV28,CASSFPTGLTNIQYF,TGTGCCAGCAGTTTCCCGACAGGCCTGACGAACATTCAGTACTTC
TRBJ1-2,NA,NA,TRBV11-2,CASSTSTGERGYTF,TGTGCCAGCAGTACCTCGACAGGAGAACGGGGCTACACCTTC
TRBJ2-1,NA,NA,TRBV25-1,CASSEYGGRGQYNEQFF,TGTGCCAGCAGTGAATATGGAGGCAGGGGCCAATACAATGAGCAGTTCTTC
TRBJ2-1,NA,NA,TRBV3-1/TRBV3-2,CASSQGPAEVSEQFF,TGTGCCAGCAGCCAAGGTCCCGCTGAGGTTAGTGAGCAGTTCTTC
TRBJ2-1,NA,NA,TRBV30,CAWSVLGFSEQFF,TGTGCCTGGAGTGTACTTGGTTTTAGTGAGCAGTTCTTC
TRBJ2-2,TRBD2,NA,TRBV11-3,CASSLPGLTNTGELFF,TGTGCCAGCAGCTTACCGGGACTAACGAACACCGGGGAGCTGTTTTTT
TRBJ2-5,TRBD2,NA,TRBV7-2,CASSLLAGGTQETQYF,TGTGCCAGCAGCTTACTAGCGGGAGGGACCCAAGAGACCCAGTACTTC
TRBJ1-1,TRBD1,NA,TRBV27,CASSLEKGQGRGTEAFF,TGTGCCAGCAGTTTAGAGAAGGGACAGGGGCGTGGTACTGAAGCTTTCTTT
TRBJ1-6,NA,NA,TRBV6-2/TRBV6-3,CASSLMRADNSPLHF,TGTGCCAGCAGTCTTATGCGGGCGGATAATTCACCCCTCCACTTT
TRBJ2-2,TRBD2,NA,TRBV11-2,CASRPTSGATGELFF,TGTGCCAGCAGGCCCACTAGCGGGGCCACCGGGGAGCTGTTTTTT